This T cell receptor beta chain was profiled in a study of blood T cell repertoires in COVID-19. Study in general: The United States, Italy and Spain supplied acute and convalescent COVID-19 samples. T cells, B-cell-depleted T cells, or PBMCs supplied cDNA or gDNA.

The method was immunoSEQ multiplex PCR; TCRdb's version includes in-frame clones alone and lacks a portion of them. The sample yields approximately 180,000 clones, 70% to 90% seen once. This CDR3 is 14 amino acids long. The germline CDR1 and CDR2 sequences are SGDLS and YYNGEE. The germline V and J ends were trimmed by 4 bases and 0 bases, with 7 bases remaining between them. This receptor was identified in a man aged 35-49 years with active or convalescent COVID-19. The material sequenced was peripheral blood. J is TRBJ1-4 and V is TRBV9, with a weak D call TRBD1 (5 bases). In nucleotides, the CDR3 is TGTGCCAGCAGCTGGGGCGCAACTAATGAAAAACTGTTTTTT. Its protein product is CASSWGATNEKLFF.